This T cell receptor beta chain was recovered during a study of blood T cell repertoires in COVID-19 (dated by TCRdb to 2020 to 2022). Regarding the complete study: Collaborator samples came from the United States, Italy and Spain and covered acute and convalescent phases of COVID-19. The prospective study material was composed of cDNA or gDNA derived from T cells, B-cell-depleted T cells, or PBMCs. Subjects who had been exposed to COVID-19, were actively infected with it, or had recovered from it provided the deeply sampled blood TCRbeta repertoires that made up the dataset. The repertoires were released in a freely available public database meant as a resource for research on the immune response to SARS-CoV-2. The samples were drawn from the first 160 participants of the ongoing ImmuneRACE study and from roughly 1,300 subjects provided by 6 global collaborators. Nearly every sample came with metadata listing a de-identified subject ID, COVID-19 status, age in years and sex. Where available, HLA class I and class II types were taken from metadata supplied by the sample provider and were not determined by assay-based typing.

This clone is a singleton in its sample. Its cognate antigen has yet to be identified. No base quality values were provided; no much bigger clone lies one nucleotide off. Paper-wide results and their limitations: The amount of clinical and demographic metadata varied by source and participant and was provided uncurated.

At one collaborating source in Seattle, patients were enrolled during active infection and were followed longitudinally through the course of disease. The collaborating institutions used their own protocols to collect whole blood in K2EDTA tubes. For TCRbeta analysis, collaborator samples were shipped as frozen whole blood, as isolated PBMCs, or as DNA extracted from either sample type. TCRbeta CDR3 regions were amplified from genomic DNA by means of the immunoSEQ Assay, a bias-controlled multiplex PCR. The study's processing was this. The number of nucleated cells in each sample was estimated by amplification of reference gene primers within the assay. To quantify the absolute abundance of each unique TCRbeta CDR3 rearrangement, sequence reads were collapsed and filtered. For each sample, productive Simpson clonality was calculated as the square root of Simpson's diversity index across productive rearrangements. TCRdb retrieved this table from immuneACCESS and kept in-frame rearrangements only. Not all clones are present; in checked studies, unresolved V genes account for under half, and no reason is known for the remainder. The V and J calls and clone size come from that table; D and trimming were worked out from the DNA. Here the sample has about 150,000 clones; approximately 81% occur a single time. Around 8.1% of the sample is taken by the ten largest.

The germline V end is reduced by 3 bases and the J end by 3 bases; junction bases left unmatched: 5. The CDR3, cysteine through phenylalanine, is 15 amino acids long. Here the CDR3 DNA is all that survives: 45 bases in frame from base 1. CDR1 and CDR2 (LNHDA, SQIVND) derive from the germline V gene (reference sequence). The sequence joins TRBV19 to TRBJ1-5, and TRBD1 matches 7 of the central bases. The clonotype comes from a woman aged 60-70 years with COVID-19, enrolled during active disease. Input material: peripheral blood. The nucleotides are TGTGCCAGTAGTATCTGGGACAGAGCCAATCAGCCCCAGCATTTT. Its translation reads: CASSIWDRANQPQHF. With the rest looked up from the reference TRBV19 and TRBJ1-5 genes rather than sequenced, the full variable domain is DGGITQSPKYLFRKEGQNVTLSCEQNLNHDAMYWYRQDPGQGLRLIYYSQIVNDFQKGDIAEGYSVSREKKESFPLTVTSAQKNPTAFYLCASSIWDRANQPQHFGDGTRLSIL.